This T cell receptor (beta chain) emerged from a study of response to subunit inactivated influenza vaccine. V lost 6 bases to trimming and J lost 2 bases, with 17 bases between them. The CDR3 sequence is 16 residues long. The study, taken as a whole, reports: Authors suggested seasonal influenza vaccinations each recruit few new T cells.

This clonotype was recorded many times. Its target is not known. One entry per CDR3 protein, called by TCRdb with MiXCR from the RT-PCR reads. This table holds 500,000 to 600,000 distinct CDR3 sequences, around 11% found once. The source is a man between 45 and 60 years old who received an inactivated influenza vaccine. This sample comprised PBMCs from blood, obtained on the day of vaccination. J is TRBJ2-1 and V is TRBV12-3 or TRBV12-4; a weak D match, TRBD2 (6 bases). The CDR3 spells CASRGTRATPYNEQFF. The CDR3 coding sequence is TGTGCCAGCAGGGGGACTCGCGCTACCCCCTACAATGAGCAGTTCTTC.